The text below deals with one T cell receptor beta chain. This clone came up a few times. The antigen it binds to is not known. Base qualities are not recorded, but no much larger clone differs from it by a single base. V is cut by 6 bases and J by 5 bases, and the space between the germline ends is 13 bases. CDR1 and CDR2 are read off the germline V gene as MNHEY and SVGAGI. The CDR3 runs 14 residues from the cysteine to the phenylalanine. Kept here is only the CDR3 DNA, which spans 42 bases and is read in frame from base 1. The sample is drawn from a study of blood T cell repertoires in COVID-19 (dated by TCRdb to the early 2020s). Notes on the research overall: Samples from collaborators originated in the United States, Italy and Spain and spanned both the acute and convalescent phases of COVID-19. The repertoires were released in a freely available public database meant as a resource for research on the immune response to SARS-CoV-2. Samples were obtained from the ongoing ImmuneRACE study (first 160 participants) and from over a thousand subjects provided by 6 global collaborators. Sample metadata almost always included a de-identified subject ID, COVID-19 status, age in years and sex. Where available, HLA class I and class II types were taken from metadata supplied by the sample provider and were not determined by assay-based typing. The prospective study material was composed of cDNA or gDNA derived from T cells, B-cell-depleted T cells, or PBMCs. The dataset comprised deeply sampled blood TCRbeta repertoires from subjects exposed to, actively infected with, or recovered from COVID-19. The investigation overall reported the following: The amount of clinical and demographic metadata varied by source and participant and was provided uncurated.

Collaborating institutions collected whole blood in K2EDTA tubes following their own protocols. For TCRbeta analysis, collaborators shipped samples as frozen whole blood, isolated PBMCs, or DNA extracted from either of those sample types. TCRbeta CDR3 regions were amplified from genomic DNA by means of the immunoSEQ Assay, a bias-controlled multiplex PCR. Processing in the source paper ran as follows. Nucleated cell counts per sample were estimated from amplification of reference gene primers within the assay. To quantify the absolute abundance of each unique TCRbeta CDR3 rearrangement, sequence reads were collapsed and filtered. Productive Simpson clonality was computed per sample as the square root of Simpson's diversity index over productive rearrangements. Imported from immuneACCESS, the table was reduced by TCRdb to in-frame sequences with V and J called. These copies leave out some clones; in studies compared against another copy, an unresolved V gene accounts for under half, and the cause of the remainder is not known. V, J and clone size are those of that table, while D and trimming were read from the DNA. This sample holds approximately 100,000 clones; around 84% were observed only once. The biggest ten clones account for roughly 25% of the sample.

Specimen: peripheral blood. This TCR was sampled from a man in his sixties with acute or convalescent COVID-19. The chain couples TRBV6-5 to TRBJ1-4; D gene: possibly TRBD1, on 5 matching bases. The CDR3 in this case is CASRAGLWNEKLFF. Read as DNA, the sequence is TGTGCCAGCAGGGCAGGGCTATGGAATGAAAAACTGTTTTTT.